One T cell receptor (beta chain) is described in this entry. As yet, its antigen is unknown. The data were taken from a study of cytomegalovirus exposure and HLA in healthy donors. Study details: Sequencing of about 200 million T cells in an earlier analysis found 120 million or so unique TCR beta sequences. Study results and caveats: Most TCR beta V segments were productive about 87% or about 30% of the time in an earlier analysis. HLA alleles showed associations with 15,000 to 20,000 TCR beta sequences in a later analysis, at a 0.05 false discovery rate.

Amplification used 60 Vbeta primers and 13 Jbeta primers. TCRdb's table, derived via immunoSEQ multiplex PCR, lists solely in-frame clones and lacks some. The table shows 100,000 to 150,000 clones, with just under 85% occurring only once. Donors were nominally healthy when sampled, though unrecorded immune exposures were likely. Trimming took off 6 bases at V and 5 bases at J, with 23 bases between the two ends. Per the germline V gene, CDR1 is MDHEN and CDR2 is SYDVKM. The CDR3 runs to 17 residues. The sample taken for sequencing was PBMCs. This rearrangement joins TRBV28 to TRBJ1-5; a weak D match, TRBD1 (6 bases). The receptor's source is a boy aged 2 to 10 in good health and CMV-seronegative. CDR3: CASRLTYPYNRDQPQHF. CDR3 bases: TGTGCCAGCAGGCTTACCTACCCCTATAACAGGGATCAGCCCCAGCATTTT. The whole variable domain, filled in from reference TRBV28 and TRBJ1-5, reads DVKVTQSSRYLVKRTGEKVFLECVQDMDHENMFWYRQDPGLGLRLIYFSYDVKMKEKGDIPEGYSVSREKKERFSLILESASTNQTSMYLCASRLTYPYNRDQPQHFGDGTRLSIL.